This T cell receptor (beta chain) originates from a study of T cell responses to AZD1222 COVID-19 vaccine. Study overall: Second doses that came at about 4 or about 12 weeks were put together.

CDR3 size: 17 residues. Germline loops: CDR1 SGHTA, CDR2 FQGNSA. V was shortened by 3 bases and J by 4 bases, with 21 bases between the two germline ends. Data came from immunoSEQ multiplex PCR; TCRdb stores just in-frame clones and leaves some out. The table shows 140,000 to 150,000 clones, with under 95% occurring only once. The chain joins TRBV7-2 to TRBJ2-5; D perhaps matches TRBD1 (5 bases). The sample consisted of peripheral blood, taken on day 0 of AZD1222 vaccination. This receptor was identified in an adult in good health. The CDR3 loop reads CASSFGLGLQGGETQYF. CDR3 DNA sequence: TGTGCCAGCAGCTTCGGGTTGGGGCTCCAGGGTGGAGAGACCCAGTACTTC. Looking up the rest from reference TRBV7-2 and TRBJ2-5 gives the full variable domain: GAGVSQSPSNKVTEKGKDVELRCDPISGHTALYWYRQSLGQGLEFLIYFQGNSAPDKSGLPSDRFSAERTGGSVSTLTIQRTQQEDSAVYLCASSFGLGLQGGETQYFGPGTRLLVL.